This entry lists 18 T cell receptor beta chains sequenced from one sample in a study of blood T cell repertoires in COVID-19. This table comes from immunoSEQ multiplex PCR, and its TCRdb copy is limited to in-frame clones, with some not included. The sample holds 150,000 to 200,000 clones, less than 90% seen once. The specimen was peripheral blood. These receptors were obtained from a man between 65 and 80 years old with active or convalescent COVID-19.

This sequence joins TRBV2 and TRBJ1-6; the match to TRBD1 covers 7 bases. CDR3 length: 15 residues. Germline V gene sequence: CDR1 SNHLY, CDR2 FYNNEI. Unmatched junction bases numbered 4, after V lost 4 bases and J lost 4 bases. CDR3 region: CASSADRLYNSPLHF. DNA of the CDR3: TGTGCCAGCAGTGCGGACAGGCTATATAATTCACCCCTCCACTTT.

The gene calls are TRBV2 and TRBJ1-2; maybe TRBD1 (6 bases). Trimming pared 6 bases from V and 0 bases from J, leaving 20 bases between. Germline CDR1 and CDR2: SNHLY and FYNNEI. The CDR3 extends over 17 amino acids. The CDR3 region has the DNA TGTGCCAGCAGCGTGAACCTGGACAGACTTACTAACTATGGCTACACCTTC. This encodes CASSVNLDRLTNYGYTF.

This clone was seen once. The rearrangement uses TRBV7-2 and TRBJ2-1, with D unresolved. Deletions cut 3 bases from V and 4 bases from J, with 13 bases between. CDR1 and CDR2 from the germline V gene are SGHTA and FQGNSA. CDR3 length: 15 residues. The CDR3 sequence: CASSLRAIRYNEQFF. DNA for the CDR3: TGTGCCAGCAGCTTGAGAGCGATACGTTACAATGAGCAGTTCTTC.

This clone was observed a single time. J is TRBJ2-7 and V is TRBV16, with a possible D match to TRBD1 (6 bases). CDR1 is KGHSY, CDR2 FQNENV, per germline. CDR3 length equals 14 residues. The V end lost 4 bases, the J end lost 2 bases, and 12 bases lay between the germline ends. The CDR3 is CASSRPTGPYEQYF. DNA of the CDR3: TGTGCCAGCAGCCGCCCGACAGGACCCTACGAGCAGTACTTC.

This chain connects TRBV19 to TRBJ1-1, with unresolved D. Germline V gives CDR1 LNHDA, CDR2 SQIVND (reference sequence). The CDR3 runs 14 residues. Trimming removed 3 bases from V and 6 bases from J, with 14 bases in between. CDR3 residues: CASSIDGLPAEAFF. In DNA form, the CDR3 reads TGTGCCAGTAGTATTGATGGCCTCCCCGCTGAAGCTTTCTTT. The full variable domain, completed using reference TRBV19 and TRBJ1-1, is DGGITQSPKYLFRKEGQNVTLSCEQNLNHDAMYWYRQDPGQGLRLIYYSQIVNDFQKGDIAEGYSVSREKKESFPLTVTSAQKNPTAFYLCASSIDGLPAEAFFGQGTRLTVV.

The chain joins TRBV4-2 to TRBJ2-7; TRBD2 is a possible D gene (5 bases). Trimming took 4 bases from V and 6 from J, leaving 10 bases between them. The CDR3 has 12 residues. CDR1 and CDR2 from the germline V gene are LGHNA and YNFKEQ. The DNA for the CDR3 is TGTGCCAGCAGCCCAGGCAGCGGCGAGCAGTACTTC. Residues: CASSPGSGEQYF.

V usage is TRBV27 and J usage is TRBJ1-2; 9 bases map to TRBD1. The CDR3 contains 13 residues. Germline V gene lookup returns CDR1 MNHEY and CDR2 SMNVEV (reference sequence). J gave up 8 bases and V 8 bases, and 9 bases lay outside the gene matches. The CDR3 DNA reads as TGTGCCAGCTGGAGGACAGGGGAAAAAGGCTACACCTTC. Its translation is CASWRTGEKGYTF.

V gene TRBV6-2 or TRBV6-3 combines with J gene TRBJ1-5, with D possibly TRBD1 on 6 matching bases. V was trimmed by 2 bases and J by 3 bases, leaving 11 bases between them. The CDR3 sequence is 15 residues long. CDR1 is MNHEY, CDR2 SVGEGT, per germline. CDR3 region: CASSYLGQNNQPQHF. The CDR3 nucleotides are TGTGCCAGCAGTTACCTCGGACAGAACAATCAGCCCCAGCATTTT.

The chain is built from TRBV28 and TRBJ2-5; maybe TRBD2 (5 bases). This CDR3 has 14 amino acids. From germline, CDR1 is MDHEN and CDR2 SYDVKM. Trimming pared 2 bases from V and 2 bases from J, leaving 9 bases between. CDR3 sequence (DNA): TGTGCCAGCAGTTTAAGCGGAGAACAAGAGACCCAGTACTTC. This sequence encodes CASSLSGEQETQYF.

The J gene is TRBJ2-2, the V gene TRBV19, with 10 bases identical to TRBD2. CDR1 LNHDA and CDR2 SQIVND come from the germline V gene (reference sequence). The CDR3 is 17 amino acids. The V segment lost 3 bases and the J segment 7 bases; nucleotides outside the gene matches: 11. For the CDR3, the DNA is TGTGCCAGTAGTATCAGGGGAAGCGGGAGGGCGATCGGGGAGCTGTTTTTT. It codes for CASSIRGSGRAIGELFF.

The rearrangement uses TRBV19 and TRBJ2-7; TRBD1 matches 8 bases. The V segment lost 5 bases and the J segment 2 bases; nucleotides outside the gene matches: 8. The germline V gene has CDR1 LNHDA and CDR2 SQIVND (reference sequence). This CDR3 comprises 15 residues. DNA for the CDR3: TGTGCCAGTAGTCAGACAGGGGTGCCCACCTACGAGCAGTACTTC. Its protein is CASSQTGVPTYEQYF. Complete variable domain (other parts from reference TRBV19 and TRBJ2-7): DGGITQSPKYLFRKEGQNVTLSCEQNLNHDAMYWYRQDPGQGLRLIYYSQIVNDFQKGDIAEGYSVSREKKESFPLTVTSAQKNPTAFYLCASSQTGVPTYEQYFGPGTRLTVT.

This clone turned up a few times. This chain joins TRBV4-3 and TRBJ2-5; 10 bases match TRBD2. Germline V lookup: CDR1 LGHNA, CDR2 YSLEER. The CDR3 is 14 amino acids. With V trimmed by 1 base and J by 4 bases, 0 bases remained unmatched. CDR3 protein: CASSQGLAGETQYF. DNA for the CDR3: TGCGCCAGCAGCCAAGGACTAGCGGGAGAGACCCAGTACTTC.

The chain uses TRBV7-2 and TRBJ2-1, with TRBD2 matching 12 bases. The CDR3 runs 18 residues. The J segment lost 1 base and the V segment lost 1 base, leaving 5 bases of the junction unmatched. Germline CDR1 SGHTA, CDR2 FQGNSA. CDR3 in amino acids: CASSLELAGGPSYNEQFF. Here the CDR3 DNA reads TGTGCCAGCAGCTTAGAACTAGCGGGGGGACCTTCCTACAATGAGCAGTTCTTC.

This chain links TRBV25-1 with TRBJ2-4, with D possibly matching TRBD1 (5 bases). From germline, CDR1 is MGHDK and CDR2 SYGVNS. V was trimmed by 4 bases and J by 4 bases, leaving 8 bases between them. The CDR3 runs 13 residues. The DNA for the CDR3 is TGTGCCAGCAGTGCGGACACGAAAAACATTCAGTACTTC. Protein: CASSADTKNIQYF.

The chain joins TRBV5-5 to TRBJ1-4; TRBD1 aligns across 7 bases. The CDR3 contains 14 residues. CDR1 SGHKS and CDR2 YYEKEE come from the germline V gene (reference sequence). V lost 1 base and J lost 8; bases outside the gene matches: 5. The CDR3 DNA reads as TGTGCCAGCAGCTTGACAGGGGAGCGGGAAAAACTGTTTTTT. Translated, it gives CASSLTGEREKLFF.

This clone was observed a handful of times. The chain has TRBV3-1 (or the pseudogene TRBV3-2) and TRBJ2-7, with TRBD2 matching 8 bases. Trimming removed 4 bases from V and 3 bases from J; junction bases left unmatched: 8. Germline CDR1 reads LGHDT; CDR2 reads YNNKEL (reference sequence). This CDR3 region has 15 residues. CDR3 bases: TGTGCCAGCAGCCCGACTCCAACTAGCGGCTACGAGCAGTACTTC. Translation: CASSPTPTSGYEQYF.

The gene calls are TRBV18 and TRBJ1-2; D not resolved. This CDR3 has 15 amino acids. Germline CDR1 reads KGHSH; CDR2 reads LQKENI. Trimming removed 0 bases from V and 0 bases from J, with 8 bases in between. CDR3 sequence reads: CASSPPSKPNYGYTF. CDR3 DNA sequence: TGTGCCAGCTCACCACCGTCGAAGCCTAACTATGGCTACACCTTC.

V gene TRBV14 combines with J gene TRBJ1-2, with no clear D. The CDR3 has 13 amino acids. Per germline, CDR1 SGHDN and CDR2 FVKESK. V was clipped by 0 bases and J by 4 bases, with 6 bases between them. The CDR3 sequence is CASSQDNIYGYTF. CDR3 DNA sequence: TGTGCCAGCAGCCAAGATAACATCTATGGCTACACCTTC.